This T cell receptor beta chain appears in the sequencing data of a study of shared clonotypes between healthy human individuals. CDR1 and CDR2 (germline): SGHVS, FNYEAQ. Trimming stripped 4 bases from V and 0 bases from J, with 12 bases between. The CDR3 is made up of 15 amino acids. Sequencing used immunoSEQ multiplex PCR; TCRdb keeps in-frame clones, though not all of them. In the table there are hundreds of thousands of clones, around three quarters of which are singletons. The chain employs TRBV7-6 and TRBJ1-1; possibly TRBD1 for D (5 bases). Specimen: memory CD4+ T cells sorted from blood. Noted subset: CD45RA-negative fraction. The origin of this receptor is a woman in her twenties or thirties in good health. The CDR3 DNA follows: TGTGCCAGCAGCTCCAGGACATTCATGAACACTGAAGCTTTCTTT. Its translation: CASSSRTFMNTEAFF.